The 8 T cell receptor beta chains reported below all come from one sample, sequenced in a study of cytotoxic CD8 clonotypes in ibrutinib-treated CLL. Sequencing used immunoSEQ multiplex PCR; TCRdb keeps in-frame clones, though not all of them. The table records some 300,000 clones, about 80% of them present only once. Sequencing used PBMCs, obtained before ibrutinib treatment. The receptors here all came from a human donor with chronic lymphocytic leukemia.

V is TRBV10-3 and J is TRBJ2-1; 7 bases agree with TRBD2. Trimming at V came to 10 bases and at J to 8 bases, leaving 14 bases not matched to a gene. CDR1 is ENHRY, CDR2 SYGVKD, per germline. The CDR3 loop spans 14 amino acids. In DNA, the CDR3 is TGTGCCAGCCTCAGCGGGGAGATTGCCGATGAGCAGTTCTTC. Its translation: CASLSGEIADEQFF.

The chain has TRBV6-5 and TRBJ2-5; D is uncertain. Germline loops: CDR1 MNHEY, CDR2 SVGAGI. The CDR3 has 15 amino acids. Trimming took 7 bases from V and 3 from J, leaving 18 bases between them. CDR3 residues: CASTHHPLSKETQYF. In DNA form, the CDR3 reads TGTGCCAGCACCCACCACCCGCTATCCAAAGAGACCCAGTACTTC.

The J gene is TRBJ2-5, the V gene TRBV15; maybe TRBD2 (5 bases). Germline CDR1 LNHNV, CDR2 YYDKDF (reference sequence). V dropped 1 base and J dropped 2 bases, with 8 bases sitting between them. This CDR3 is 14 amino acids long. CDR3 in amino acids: CATSRGGNQETQYF. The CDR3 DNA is TGTGCCACCAGCAGAGGAGGGAATCAAGAGACCCAGTACTTC.

CDR3 nucleotides: TGTGCCAGCAGTTTTAGGCATCGGGGGACTAGCGGGAGTAGTGCCTACGAGCAGTACTTC. Protein product: CASSFRHRGTSGSSAYEQYF. This chain links TRBV27 with TRBJ2-7, with 14 bases lining up with TRBD2. V shed 3 bases and J 2 bases; nucleotides not matched to a gene: 15. There are 20 residues in the CDR3. The germline V gene encodes CDR1 MNHEY and CDR2 SMNVEV (reference sequence).

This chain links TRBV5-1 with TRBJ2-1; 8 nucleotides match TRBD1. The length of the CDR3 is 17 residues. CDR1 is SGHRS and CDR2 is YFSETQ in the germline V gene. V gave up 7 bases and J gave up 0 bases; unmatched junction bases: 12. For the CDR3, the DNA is TGCGCCAGCGCTCTAAGGACAGGGTCTAACTCCTACAATGAGCAGTTCTTC. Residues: CASALRTGSNSYNEQFF.

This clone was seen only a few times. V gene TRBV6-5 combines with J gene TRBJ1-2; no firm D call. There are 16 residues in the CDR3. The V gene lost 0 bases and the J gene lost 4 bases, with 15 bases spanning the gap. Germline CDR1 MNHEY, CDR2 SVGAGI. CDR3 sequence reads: CASSYSIDPTRYGYTF. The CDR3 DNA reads TGTGCCAGCAGTTACTCGATAGATCCCACTCGCTATGGCTACACCTTC.

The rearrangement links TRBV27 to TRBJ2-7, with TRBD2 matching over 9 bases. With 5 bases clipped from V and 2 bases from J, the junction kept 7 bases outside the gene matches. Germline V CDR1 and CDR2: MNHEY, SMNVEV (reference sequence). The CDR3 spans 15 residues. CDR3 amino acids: CASSPLAGATYEQYF. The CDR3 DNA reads TGTGCCAGCAGTCCGTTAGCGGGAGCGACCTACGAGCAGTACTTC.

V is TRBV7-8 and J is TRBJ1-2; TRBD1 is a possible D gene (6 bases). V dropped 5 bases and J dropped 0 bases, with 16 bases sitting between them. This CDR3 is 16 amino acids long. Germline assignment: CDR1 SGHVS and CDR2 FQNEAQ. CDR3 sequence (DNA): TGTGCCAGCAGCCCGGATCCCGGGACAACTAACTATGGCTACACCTTC. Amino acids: CASSPDPGTTNYGYTF.